This TCR beta chain was sequenced in a study of TIL therapy for anti-PD-1-resistant metastatic lung cancer. Study details: Patients had a median age of around 54 years (range about 35-85). Tumors carried a median about 1.6 non-synonymous mutations per megabase. Study observations and caveats: The baseline peripheral repertoire was partially replaced by infused TIL clonotypes that later decayed.

V shed 4 bases, J shed 2 bases, and the junction held 7 bases outside the gene matches. Germline values: CDR1 LNHDA, CDR2 SQIVND (reference sequence). The CDR3 contains 15 residues. Time point here: pre-treatment sample, taken before nivolumab and TIL therapy. A note on this clone: What it binds is not known.

Sequencing used immunoSEQ v3. Assay: immunoSEQ multiplex PCR; the TCRdb copy retains only in-frame clones and omits some. The sample lists tens of thousands of clones; around 78% were seen once. The genes are TRBV19 and TRBJ1-2; 7 bases map to TRBD1. This TCR was sampled from a person between 25 and 79 years old with non-small cell lung cancer. Source: blood, taken at baseline. CDR3 amino acids: CASSTRQGTNYGYTF. CDR3 DNA sequence: TGTGCCAGTAGTACCAGACAGGGCACAAACTATGGCTACACCTTC.